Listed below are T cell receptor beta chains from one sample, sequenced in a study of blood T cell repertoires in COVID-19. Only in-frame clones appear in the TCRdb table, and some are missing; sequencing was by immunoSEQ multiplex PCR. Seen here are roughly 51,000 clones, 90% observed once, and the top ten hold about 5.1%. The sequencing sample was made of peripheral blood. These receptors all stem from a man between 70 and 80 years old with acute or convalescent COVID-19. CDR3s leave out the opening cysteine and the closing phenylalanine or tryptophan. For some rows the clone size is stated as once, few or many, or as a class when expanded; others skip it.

ASSLPPGEQF - TRBV7-6 10
ASSPFIGTEAF - TRBV4-3 11
ASRKQGSNQPQH - TRBV25-1 12
ASRTGFSGNTIY few TRBV2 12
ASSLGHRVNSPLH - TRBV7-2 13
ASSEGWLVNQPQH - TRBV2 13
ASSPQGLNTEAF - TRBV19 12
ASSSGTGGWGSTEAF - TRBV19 15
AWSVSTGGLDTQY - TRBV30 13
ASSEPGQDPNTEAF - TRBV6-2/TRBV6-3 14
ASSSRGQVNTEAF - TRBV7-2 13
ASSLVTPGGSAKNIQY - TRBV7-2 16
ASSPARGVFGGYT - TRBV5-1 13
ASAGQGRGNTIY - TRBV18 12
ASSLGLAGAWNTGELF - TRBV7-9 16
ASSPRTNPPSFH - TRBV18 12
ATEPQATGSYEQY once TRBV6-5 13
SVQGSEEKLF - TRBV29-1 10
ASSPWAANEKLF - TRBV18 12
AWSIRGAPISNTEAF once TRBV30 15
ASSPYSTGANVLT - TRBV4-1 13
ASSEAWGRGFVNEQF - TRBV2 15
ASKVQGVRTEAF - TRBV2 12
ASSYQGPRQPQH - TRBV6-2/TRBV6-3 12
ASSFGGSGEQF - TRBV7-9 11
ASSPGLSDTGELF - TRBV5-1 13
ASSPGGRETQY - TRBV9 11
ASSYRQGSNQPQH - TRBV6-6 13
ASRPGTGVDSNTEAF - TRBV7-6 15
ASSQEATRQGNEKLF - TRBV4-2 15
ASSQRTGGSIYGYT - TRBV11-2 14
ASSLGAVNTEAF - TRBV11-2 12
ASSLLGQGYEQY - TRBV27 12
ASRVRGTNTEAF once TRBV12-2 12
ASSYPPTSVSYYEQY - TRBV6-2/TRBV6-3 15
ASSPGRQHNSPLH - TRBV7-2 13
ASSRGGREKLF - TRBV6-6 11
ASSYSVQRAYNEQF - TRBV6-5 14
ASSPQNRALF - TRBV18 10
ASSEGGARHGYT - TRBV6-1 12
ASSFLHREGDTQY - TRBV5-1 13
SVRGGQGLGEQY few TRBV29-1 12
ASSYQGAFSNEQF - TRBV5-5 13
ASSETVGSSSVEH - TRBV2 13
ASSVVRGTAHSGANVLT once TRBV6-1 17
ASSPEAGGPGKTQY - TRBV18 14
ASSLAGAFEAF - TRBV7-2 11
ASSGTTAMNTEAF - TRBV27 13
ASSRDRGSEAF - TRBV7-8 11
SVESQGSGELF - TRBV29-1 11
ASSSRQAYYNEQF - TRBV5-8 13
ASSPLGGQETQY - TRBV18 12
ASSQGQGFGYT - TRBV4-3 11
ASSSPSEPGYGYT - TRBV7-6 13
ATRPGGTTGELF - TRBV5-1 12